The clone carrying this T cell receptor beta chain has a handful of counts. The data were obtained in a study of T cells in Graves' hyperthyroidism and ophthalmopathy. V was shortened by 4 bases and J by 6 bases, with 13 bases between the two germline ends. Germline CDR1 LGHNA, CDR2 YNFKEQ. The CDR3 consists of 15 residues. Exclusion of patients followed from uncontrolled infection, other autoimmune disease, pregnancy or lactation. It was RNA transcripts that yielded the amplified TCR beta CDR3 regions. First-round RT-PCR of the TCR CDR3 relied on the HTBI primer set. TCRdb reprocessed the multiplex PCR reads with MiXCR, giving one entry per CDR3 protein. The sample includes 700,000 or so distinct CDR3 sequences, less than 20% of them seen just once.

Material for sequencing was blood. This TCR came from a man aged 18 to 30 with Graves' hyperthyroidism. The chain couples TRBV4-2 to TRBJ1-6; D not certain. CDR3 residues: CASSLLTAVNSPLHF. Here the CDR3 DNA reads TGTGCCAGCAGCCTTCTGACGGCTGTTAATTCACCCCTCCACTTT.